This T cell receptor beta chain was captured by sequencing in a study of CD8+ T cells in alopecia areata. Study-level information: Treatment of the treated patients consisted of oral tofacitinib, 5 to 10 mg twice daily.

This clone showed up just once. Its cognate antigen is unknown. This sample includes further DNA sequences coding for the same CDR3. Investigators isolated RNA and reverse transcribed it into cDNA to act as the sequencing template. Here immunoSEQ multiplex PCR was the method, and the copy in TCRdb shows in-frame clones only, minus some. Of approximately 200,000 clones in the sample, 60% to 70% were seen once. CDR3 length: 11 amino acids. CDR1 SEHNR and CDR2 FQNEAQ come from the germline V gene (reference sequence). The V end lost 3 bases, the J end lost 4 bases, and 3 bases lay between the germline ends. Described treatment: oral pan-JAK inhibitor, 5-10 mg twice daily. Lesional scalp tissue (obtained by punch biopsy) and peripheral blood were collected from alopecia areata patients. General study points: Sharing of TCRs across patients appeared less clear than in mice, possibly for HLA-related reasons.

The rearrangement uses TRBV7-9 and TRBJ2-5; D not resolved. The sample consisted of CD4+ T cells sorted from blood, taken at week 4, from a patient treated with tofacitinib. This clonotype originated in a human donor with alopecia areata. This chain's CDR3 is CASSFRETQYF. The CDR3 DNA reads TGTGCCAGCAGCTTTCGAGAGACCCAGTACTTC.